Listed below are T cell receptor beta chains from one sample, sequenced in a study of technical replicates of blood from a handful of donors. The protocol was immunoSEQ multiplex PCR, while the TCRdb copy is restricted to in-frame clones and leaves out a portion. The sample carries about 74,000 clones, just under 95% recorded once. Sample: T cells isolated from PBMCs. These receptors originate from a human donor in good health. CDR3s include the opening cysteine and the closing phenylalanine or tryptophan. Fields, in order: clone size, J gene, V gene, D gene, CDR3 DNA, CDR3 protein. D genes are given only for firm matches. Some rows have no size entry. The others give once, few or many, or a class for an expanded clone.

>-|TRBJ2-3|TRBV5-6|TRBD1
TGTGCCAGCAGCCCTACCCAAGACAGGGGCCACCAGGATACGCAGTATTTT
CASSPTQDRGHQDTQYF
>-|TRBJ2-1|TRBV29-1|TRBD2
TGCAGCGTTGTACGACTAGCGGACAATGAGCAGTTCTTC
CSVVRLADNEQFF
>-|TRBJ1-5|TRBV5-1|-
TGCGCCAGCAGCTTGGGGCAGATCAATCAGCCCCAGCATTTT
CASSLGQINQPQHF
>-|TRBJ2-7|TRBV28|TRBD2
TGTGCCAGCAGTCACGGTTGGGACTACCCCGGCGAGCAGTACTTC
CASSHGWDYPGEQYF
>few|TRBJ2-2|TRBV7-3|-
TGTGCCAGCAGCCCCGTACTAGCCGCCGGGGAGCTGTTTTTT
CASSPVLAAGELFF
>-|TRBJ2-3|TRBV7-9|TRBD1
TGTGCCAGCAGCTTAGAAGAGGGGACAGGGGCCACAGATACGCAGTATTTT
CASSLEEGTGATDTQYF
>-|TRBJ1-1|TRBV6-6|-
TGTGCCAGCAGTTACTCAGGGGCGGCTGAAGCTTTCTTT
CASSYSGAAEAFF
>-|TRBJ2-6|TRBV5-1|-
TGCGCCAGCAGCTTGGTTTGGGCAGCCACTGGGGCCAACGTCCTGACTTTC
CASSLVWAATGANVLTF
>-|TRBJ1-2|TRBV28|-
TGTGCCAGCAGTTTGGAGTCTCACTATGGCTACACCTTC
CASSLESHYGYTF
>few|TRBJ1-4|TRBV30|-
TGTGCCTGGAGACAGGGTGGTGAAAAACTGTTTTTT
CAWRQGGEKLFF
>-|TRBJ2-1|TRBV6-5|-
TGTGCCAGCAGCTTCAGACTAGAGCCGAATGAGCAGTTCTTC
CASSFRLEPNEQFF
>-|TRBJ2-1|TRBV5-1|-
TGCGCCAGCAGAGACTCGAGCTCCTACAATGAGCAGTTCTTC
CASRDSSSYNEQFF
>-|TRBJ1-2|TRBV6-1|-
TGTGCCAGCAGTGAATTTGTCCTTTCTAACTATGGCTACACCTTC
CASSEFVLSNYGYTF
>-|TRBJ1-1|TRBV5-5|-
TGTGCCAGCAGCTACACTTCCAGCGGCACTGAAGCTTTCTTT
CASSYTSSGTEAFF
>-|TRBJ1-5|TRBV4-1|-
TGCGCCAGCAGCCTCAGGGATCTTGGCAATCAGCCCCAGCATTTT
CASSLRDLGNQPQHF
>once|TRBJ2-1|TRBV29-1|TRBD2
TGCAGCGTTGAAGTCTTTCTAGCGGGAGGGTCTAATGAGCAGTTCTTC
CSVEVFLAGGSNEQFF
>-|TRBJ2-3|TRBV10-3|-
TGTGCCATCAGTGACCACGGGGAGGAGGGTGCAGATACGCAGTATTTT
CAISDHGEEGADTQYF
>once|TRBJ2-6|TRBV15|-
TGTGCCACCAGCCCACAAAGCCCAGGGCCTGGGGCCAACGTCCTGACTTTC
CATSPQSPGPGANVLTF
>-|TRBJ1-5|TRBV27|TRBD1
TGTGCCAGCAGACAGGGGAGGAATCAGCCCCAGCATTTT
CASRQGRNQPQHF
>-|TRBJ1-4|TRBV25-1|-
TGTGCCAGCAGTGAATATTCGGCGGGGATTGAAAAACTGTTTTTT
CASSEYSAGIEKLFF
>-|TRBJ1-1|TRBV9|TRBD1
TGTGCCAGCAGCGTGTCGGGACAGTTCACTGAAGCTTTCTTT
CASSVSGQFTEAFF
>-|TRBJ2-7|TRBV5-1|-
TGCGCCAGCAGCTTGGGCTGGCAGGAGGTCGAGCAGTACTTC
CASSLGWQEVEQYF
>-|TRBJ2-7|TRBV2|TRBD2
TGTGCCAGCAGGACAAATCTAGCGGGGAGCTCCTACGAGCAGTACTTC
CASRTNLAGSSYEQYF